Below are 22 T cell receptor beta chains sequenced from a single sample in a study of T cell responses to AZD1222 COVID-19 vaccine. Data came from immunoSEQ multiplex PCR; TCRdb stores just in-frame clones and leaves some out. This table has around 210,000 clones, about 94% appearing once. The sample in question was peripheral blood, obtained 28 days after the second dose of the MenACWY control vaccine. The origin of the receptors is an adult who received the MenACWY meningococcal vaccine as a control.

The V call is TRBV7-9, the J call TRBJ1-1; TRBD1 is a possible D gene (5 bases). Deletions cut 1 base from V and 3 bases from J, with 9 bases between. Germline-derived CDR1 and CDR2 are SEHNR and FQNEAQ (reference sequence). The CDR3 runs 14 residues. CDR3 protein: CASSLVKTDTEAFF. Written as DNA, the CDR3 is TGTGCCAGCAGCTTAGTAAAGACAGACACTGAAGCTTTCTTT.

The chain employs TRBV28 and TRBJ2-2; tentatively, D is TRBD2 (5 bases). Trimming removed 5 bases from V and 2 bases from J, with 15 bases in between. The CDR3 is 16 residues long. The germline V gene has CDR1 MDHEN and CDR2 SYDVKM. CDR3 nucleotide sequence: TGTGCCAGCAGTCCCGGGGTTGCGGCCAACACCGGGGAGCTGTTTTTT. Protein sequence: CASSPGVAANTGELFF.

The CDR3 spells CASSASSGGEQFF. CDR3 nucleotide sequence: TGTGCCAGCAGCGCAAGCTCAGGGGGCGAGCAGTTCTTC. The chain uses TRBV11-3 and TRBJ2-1; TRBD1 aligns across 8 bases. The length of the CDR3 is 13 residues. Germline V gives CDR1 SGHNT, CDR2 YENEEA. Trimming cost V 5 bases and J 10 bases; bases outside gene matches: 7.

This rearrangement joins TRBV7-9 to TRBJ2-1; D may match TRBD1 or TRBD2 (7 bases each). This CDR3 has 15 residues. V lost 2 bases and J 5 bases, leaving 13 bases between the germline ends. CDR1 is SEHNR, CDR2 FQNEAQ, per germline (reference sequence). CDR3 sequence reads: CASSLQQGTNNEQFF. The CDR3 nucleotides read TGTGCCAGCAGCTTACAACAGGGGACTAACAATGAGCAGTTCTTC.

J is TRBJ2-7 and V is TRBV5-1; D gene unclear. The CDR3 totals 11 residues. Trimming removed 2 bases from V and 5 bases from J, with 5 bases in between. CDR1 is SGHRS and CDR2 is YFSETQ in the germline V gene. CDR3 sequence (DNA): TGCGCCAGCAGCTTTGACCACGAGCAGTACTTC. Translating it yields CASSFDHEQYF.

The V and J genes are TRBV12-2 and TRBJ2-7; TRBD1, the table's D call, was not compared with the DNA. TRBV12-2 is designated a pseudogene. The CDR3 spans 16 residues. This chain's CDR3 is CASRLAHRDDRYEQYF. CDR3 in DNA: TGTGCAAGTCGCTTAGCGCACAGGGATGATCGGTACGAGCAGTACTTC.

V is TRBV29-1 and J is TRBJ2-3; 11 positions match TRBD2. Trimming at V came to 7 bases and at J to 5 bases, leaving 8 bases not matched to a gene. CDR1 is SQVTM, CDR2 ANQGSEA, per germline. The CDR3 spans 14 residues. CDR3 sequence reads: CSGRSGGAGDTQYF. The CDR3 bases are TGCAGCGGACGTAGCGGGGGGGCCGGAGATACGCAGTATTTT.

As concerns this clone: One junction end disagrees with the germline gene, perhaps due to a read error. The chain carries TRBV13 and TRBJ2-7; tentative D call: TRBD1 (6 bases). Germline values: CDR1 PRHDT, CDR2 FYEKMQ (reference sequence). The CDR3 loop spans 13 amino acids. The CDR3 region is CASSPVTGHPQHF. CDR3 in DNA: TGTGCCAGCAGCCCGGTCACGGGACATCCCCAACACTTC.

This clone occurred once. The genes are TRBV30 and TRBJ2-2, with D possibly TRBD1 on 5 matching bases. V lost 0 bases, J lost 5 bases, and 16 bases lay in between. The CDR3 totals 16 residues. Germline CDR1 reads GTSNPN; CDR2 reads SVGIG (reference sequence). The CDR3 is CAWSVFRTPKTGELFF. The CDR3 nucleotides read TGTGCCTGGAGTGTCTTTAGGACACCCAAAACCGGGGAGCTGTTTTTT.

The chain recombines TRBV19 with TRBJ2-5; 10 bases are a match to TRBD2. The germline gives CDR1 LNHDA, CDR2 SQIVND (reference sequence). There are 14 residues in the CDR3. V shed 8 bases and J 2 bases; nucleotides not matched to a gene: 5. CDR3 sequence: CASGQREGQETQYF. CDR3 nucleotides: TGTGCCAGTGGCCAGCGGGAGGGGCAAGAGACCCAGTACTTC.

The rearrangement uses TRBV4-2 and TRBJ1-1, with D unclear. Trimming took off 2 bases at V and 11 bases at J, with 12 bases between the two ends. Germline assignment: CDR1 LGHNA and CDR2 YNFKEQ. The CDR3 totals 12 residues. The CDR3 spells CASSQLPKRAFF. The CDR3 DNA follows: TGTGCCAGCAGCCAACTTCCGAAGAGGGCTTTCTTT.

The chain couples TRBV7-8 to TRBJ2-7; TRBD1 agrees at 7 bases. CDR3 length equals 13 residues. V was pared by 4 bases and J by 7 bases, with 7 bases of the junction left unmatched. The germline V gene has CDR1 SGHVS and CDR2 FQNEAQ. CDR3: CASSYSRTGEQYF. CDR3 nucleotides: TGTGCCAGCAGCTATTCTAGGACAGGAGAGCAGTACTTC.

The chain carries TRBV2 and TRBJ1-6, with a tentative D call TRBD1 (5 bases). Germline V gene data show CDR1 as SNHLY and CDR2 as FYNNEI. The CDR3 spans 14 residues. V dropped 0 bases and J dropped 7 bases, with 7 bases sitting between them. CDR3 DNA: TGTGCCAGCAGTGAAGCGGGGCGAAATTCACCCCTCCACTTT. Encoded protein: CASSEAGRNSPLHF.

The genes are TRBV2 and TRBJ2-7; D is perhaps TRBD1 (5 bases). Trimming removed 7 bases from V and 3 bases from J, with 7 bases in between. The germline V gene has CDR1 SNHLY and CDR2 FYNNEI. The CDR3 extends over 11 amino acids. The CDR3 DNA follows: TGTGCCAGCAAGACAGTCTACGAGCAGTACTTC. Protein: CASKTVYEQYF.

The chain has TRBV5-6 and TRBJ1-1, with 7 positions matching TRBD1. In germline, CDR1 is SGHDT, CDR2 YYEEEE. The CDR3 has 17 residues. After removal of 3 bases from V and 0 bases from J, the junction contained 11 bases not matched to a gene. The CDR3 region is CASSSGQTFIMNTEAFF. CDR3 sequence (DNA): TGTGCCAGCAGCTCGGGACAGACTTTCATAATGAACACTGAAGCTTTCTTT.

The V gene is TRBV6-5, the J gene TRBJ1-6, with 7 bases lining up with TRBD1. The V gene end was trimmed by 6 bases and the J gene end by 7 bases; junction bases not matched to a gene: 6. The CDR3 runs to 14 residues. Germline V gene lookup returns CDR1 MNHEY and CDR2 SVGAGI. The CDR3: CASRPTGANSPLHF. The CDR3 DNA reads as TGTGCCAGCAGGCCTACAGGGGCCAATTCACCCCTCCACTTT.

J is TRBJ2-7 and V is TRBV6-5, with D perhaps TRBD2 (5 bases). The CDR3 contains 14 residues. The germline CDR1 and CDR2 sequences are MNHEY and SVGAGI. V shed 5 bases and J shed 0 bases, with 11 bases lying between them. The CDR3 here is CASSPSGSSYEQYF. The CDR3 coding sequence is TGTGCCAGCAGTCCCTCGGGGTCCTCCTACGAGCAGTACTTC.

The V call is TRBV28, the J call TRBJ2-3; D is unclear. Germline V lookup: CDR1 MDHEN, CDR2 SYDVKM. The ends were cut back, 2 bases at V and 0 bases at J, with 6 bases in the middle. The CDR3 contains 14 residues. The CDR3: CASSLLRSTDTQYF. For the CDR3, the DNA is TGTGCCAGCAGTTTACTACGCAGCACAGATACGCAGTATTTT.

The chain is built from TRBV6-1 and TRBJ1-5; weak D call: TRBD1 (5 bases). Germline-derived CDR1 and CDR2 are MNHNS and SASEGT. The CDR3 spans 17 residues. Trimming left V 2 bases short and J 4 bases short, with 18 bases between. The CDR3 spells CASSEYEGLIANQPQHF. The CDR3 nucleotides read TGTGCCAGCAGTGAATATGAGGGGCTAATAGCTAATCAGCCCCAGCATTTT.

This CDR3 is CASSLRGFEAFF. CDR3 in DNA: TGTGCCAGCAGTTTACGAGGGTTCGAAGCTTTCTTT. The chain links TRBV12-3 or TRBV12-4 to TRBJ1-1, with unresolved D. This CDR3 is 12 amino acids long. Trimming pared 2 bases from V and 8 bases from J, leaving 9 bases between.

This chain connects TRBV7-2 to TRBJ1-5, with TRBD1 matching over 8 bases. Trimming removed 5 bases from V and 5 bases from J; junction bases left unmatched: 5. Germline V CDR1 and CDR2: SGHTA, FQGNSA. This CDR3 spans 14 amino acids. The CDR3 bases are TGTGCCAGCAGCCCGGACAGGGAAGATCAGCCCCAGCATTTT. This sequence encodes CASSPDREDQPQHF. The full variable domain, its missing parts supplied by reference TRBV7-2 and TRBJ1-5, is GAGVSQSPSNKVTEKGKDVELRCDPISGHTALYWYRQSLGQGLEFLIYFQGNSAPDKSGLPSDRFSAERTGGSVSTLTIQRTQQEDSAVYLCASSPDREDQPQHFGDGTRLSIL.

The V and J genes are TRBV27 and TRBJ2-5; 10 nucleotides agree with TRBD2. The CDR3 totals 15 residues. After removal of 6 bases from V and 5 bases from J, the junction contained 9 bases not matched to a gene. Germline V gives CDR1 MNHEY, CDR2 SMNVEV (reference sequence). CDR3 coding DNA: TGTGCCAGCAGGGGAAGCGGGAGGGAGGGGGAGACCCAGTACTTC. Its protein product is CASRGSGREGETQYF.